The clone carrying this TCR beta chain was recorded many times. TCRdb re-called the 5' RACE reads with MiXCR, one entry per CDR3 protein. The sample lists some 200,000 distinct CDR3 sequences, 15% to 20% occurring once. The sample is drawn from a study of CD8 T cells in ankylosing spondylitis. There are 15 residues in the CDR3. Trimming cost V 6 bases and J 3 bases; bases outside gene matches: 6. Source material: blood, either unsorted or a sorted T cell fraction (not recorded which). The receptor was isolated from a male donor between 10 and 30 years old with ankylosing spondylitis or in good health (not recorded which). The chain couples TRBV12-3 or TRBV12-4 to TRBJ2-7; 12 positions match TRBD2. DNA of the CDR3: TGTGCCAGCAGCCTCCGACTAGCGGGAGTCTACGAGCAGTACTTC. Amino acids: CASSLRLAGVYEQYF.